These 12 T cell receptor beta chains came from one sample sequenced in a study of cytomegalovirus exposure and HLA in healthy donors. The PCR was carried out with 60 Vbeta primers and 13 Jbeta primers. The protocol was immunoSEQ multiplex PCR, while the TCRdb copy is restricted to in-frame clones and leaves out a portion. The profile shows 150,000 to 200,000 clones, 62% of them singletons. The sequenced sample was PBMCs. All receptors derive from a man aged 40-49 years in good health and CMV-seronegative.

The CDR3 region has the DNA TGTGCCAGCAGTGAATCGGGTAGCAGCGAGCAGTACTTC. Its translation is CASSESGSSEQYF. The genes are TRBV25-1 and TRBJ2-7; D gene uncertain. The V gene's germline CDR1 is MGHDK and CDR2 SYGVNS. The CDR3 is 13 amino acids. V was trimmed by 1 base and J by 6 bases, leaving 10 bases between them.

The chain has TRBV5-4 and TRBJ2-5, with 7 bases lining up with TRBD2. Germline V gives CDR1 SGHNT, CDR2 YYREEE (reference sequence). The CDR3 sequence is 15 residues long. The trim removed 4 bases at V and 2 bases at J, leaving 8 bases unmatched. CDR3 residues: CASSDGTTIQETQYF. CDR3 coding DNA: TGTGCCAGCAGCGACGGGACTACCATTCAAGAGACCCAGTACTTC.

The J gene is TRBJ1-2, the V gene TRBV30; D is uncertain. The CDR3 covers 13 residues. Trimming pared 1 base from V and 2 bases from J, leaving 8 bases between. CDR1 is GTSNPN, CDR2 SVGIG, per germline (reference sequence). DNA of the CDR3: TGTGCCTGGAGTGGGAGCTGGAACTATGGCTACACCTTC. The encoded protein is CAWSGSWNYGYTF.

This clone was detected only a few times. This sequence joins TRBV5-1 and TRBJ2-2; 7 bases are a match to TRBD1. The CDR3 sequence is 16 residues long. Germline CDR1 reads SGHRS; CDR2 reads YFSETQ. V lost 3 bases to trimming and J lost 4 bases; unmatched junction nucleotides: 9. The CDR3 is CASSSTGSYSTGELFF. CDR3 nucleotide sequence: TGCGCCAGCAGCTCGACAGGGTCTTATTCCACCGGGGAGCTGTTTTTT.

V and J are TRBV14 and TRBJ2-7, with a weak D call TRBD1 (6 bases). V gave up 2 bases and J gave up 9 bases, with 17 bases separating them. The CDR3 is 14 residues long. CDR1 and CDR2 (germline): SGHDN, FVKESK. The CDR3 DNA sequence: TGTGCCAGCAGCCAATACAGTGGGGGCAGGGGGCAGTACTTC. Translating it yields CASSQYSGGRGQYF.

This clone was detected a few times. The CDR3 reads CASGGVYNEQFF. Written as DNA, the CDR3 is TGTGCCAGCGGGGGGGTTTACAATGAGCAGTTCTTC. The chain joins TRBV6-1 to TRBJ2-1, with 7 bases matching TRBD2. This CDR3 spans 12 amino acids. J lost 4 bases, V lost 8 bases, and 2 bases had no gene match. Germline V gene sequence: CDR1 MNHNS, CDR2 SASEGT.

V and J are TRBV21-1 and TRBJ2-7; TRBD1, the table's D call, lacks a check against the DNA. TRBV21-1 is recorded as a pseudogene. CDR3 size: 19 residues. CDR3 nucleotide sequence: TGTGCCAGCAGCAAGAATCTACAGAATAGAGGGGGAAGGAACTACGAGCAGTACTTC. It encodes CASSKNLQNRGGRNYEQYF.

V gene TRBV7-3 combines with J gene TRBJ2-3; weak D call: TRBD2 (6 bases). Trimming removed 1 base at V and 9 bases at J, with 8 bases between. The CDR3 sequence is 12 residues long. Germline lookup yields CDR1 SGHTA and CDR2 FQGTGA. The CDR3 reads CASSLKEGTQYF. CDR3 bases: TGTGCCAGCAGCTTAAAGGAGGGAACGCAGTATTTT. Using reference TRBV7-3 and TRBJ2-3 for the parts outside the CDR3, the full variable domain is GAGVSQTPSNKVTEKGKYVELRCDPISGHTALYWYRQSLGQGPEFLIYFQGTGAADDSGLPNDRFFAVRPEGSVSTLKIQRTERGDSAVYLCASSLKEGTQYFGPGTRLTVL.

The rearrangement links TRBV2 to TRBJ2-3, with no clear D. Deletions cut 4 bases from V and 4 bases from J, with 6 bases between. CDR1 is SNHLY, CDR2 FYNNEI, per germline. CDR3 size: 12 residues. The CDR3 DNA reads as TGTGCCAGCAGTGTCGGTGCAGATACGCAGTATTTT. Translation gives CASSVGADTQYF.

This chain uses TRBV11-2 with TRBJ2-2; possibly TRBD2 for D (6 bases). Trimming removed 5 bases at V and 0 bases at J, with 13 bases between. The CDR3 runs to 16 residues. CDR1 is SGHAT, CDR2 FQNNGV, per germline. This chain's CDR3 is CASSQLGLSNTGELFF. CDR3 nucleotide sequence: TGTGCCAGCAGCCAACTTGGACTATCGAACACCGGGGAGCTGTTTTTT.

This clone appeared a single time. The rearrangement joins TRBV19 to TRBJ2-3, with 9 nucleotides matching TRBD2. J lost 6 bases, V lost 7 bases, and 8 bases had no gene match. This CDR3 has 14 residues. Germline loops: CDR1 LNHDA, CDR2 SQIVND (reference sequence). The CDR3 here is CASTVLAGSDTQYF. In DNA, the CDR3 is TGTGCCAGTACGGTCCTAGCGGGGTCGGATACGCAGTATTTT.

Written as DNA, the CDR3 is TGTGCCAGCAGTTTCGACAGGCGGGCCGGGGAGCTGTTTTTT. Translated, it gives CASSFDRRAGELFF. This chain joins TRBV28 and TRBJ2-2; tentatively, D is TRBD1 (6 bases). Germline CDR1 is MDHEN and CDR2 is SYDVKM. This CDR3 region has 14 residues. V dropped 3 bases and J dropped 6 bases, with 11 bases sitting between them.